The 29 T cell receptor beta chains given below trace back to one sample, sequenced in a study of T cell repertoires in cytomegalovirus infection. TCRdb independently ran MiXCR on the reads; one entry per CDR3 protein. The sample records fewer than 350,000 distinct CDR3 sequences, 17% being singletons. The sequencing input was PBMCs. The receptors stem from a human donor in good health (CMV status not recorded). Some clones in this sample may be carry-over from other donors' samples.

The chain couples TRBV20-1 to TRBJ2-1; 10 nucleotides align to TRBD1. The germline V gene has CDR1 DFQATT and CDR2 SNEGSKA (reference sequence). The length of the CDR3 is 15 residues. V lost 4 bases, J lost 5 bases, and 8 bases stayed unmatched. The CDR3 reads CSATVTGGAHNEQFF. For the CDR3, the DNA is TGCAGTGCTACAGTGACAGGGGGCGCACACAATGAGCAGTTCTTC.

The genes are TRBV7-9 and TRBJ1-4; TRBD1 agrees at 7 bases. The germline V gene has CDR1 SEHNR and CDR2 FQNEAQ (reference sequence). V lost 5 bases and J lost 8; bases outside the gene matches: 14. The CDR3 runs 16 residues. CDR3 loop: CASSLDRVGFSEKLFF. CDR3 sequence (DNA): TGTGCCAGCAGCCTAGACAGGGTGGGGTTTTCGGAAAAACTGTTTTTT. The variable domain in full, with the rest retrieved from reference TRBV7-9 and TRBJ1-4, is DTGVSQNPRHKITKRGQNVTFRCDPISEHNRLYWYRQTLGQGPEFLTYFQNEAQLEKSRLLSDRFSAERPKGSFSTLEIQRTEQGDSAMYLCASSLDRVGFSEKLFFGSGTQLSVL.

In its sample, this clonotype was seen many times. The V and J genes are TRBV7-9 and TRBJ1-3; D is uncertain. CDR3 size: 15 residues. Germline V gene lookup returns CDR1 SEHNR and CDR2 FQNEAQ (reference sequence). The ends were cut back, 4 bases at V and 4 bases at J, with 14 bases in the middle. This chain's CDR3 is CASSSAYTLGNTIYF. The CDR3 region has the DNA TGTGCCAGCAGCTCTGCCTATACACTAGGAAACACCATATATTTT.

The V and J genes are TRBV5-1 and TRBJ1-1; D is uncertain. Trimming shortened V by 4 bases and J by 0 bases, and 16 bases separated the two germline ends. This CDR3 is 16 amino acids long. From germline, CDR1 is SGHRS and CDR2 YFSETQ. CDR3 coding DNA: TGCGCCAGCAGCCCCGGGAGGGAGTCCATGAACACTGAAGCTTTCTTT. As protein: CASSPGRESMNTEAFF.

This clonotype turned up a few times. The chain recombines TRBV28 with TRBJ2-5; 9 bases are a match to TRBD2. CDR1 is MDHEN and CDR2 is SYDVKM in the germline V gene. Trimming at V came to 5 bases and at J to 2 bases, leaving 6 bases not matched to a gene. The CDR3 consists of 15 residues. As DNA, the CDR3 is TGTGCCAGCAGTATTGGGACTAGCACTCAAGAGACCCAGTACTTC. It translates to CASSIGTSTQETQYF.

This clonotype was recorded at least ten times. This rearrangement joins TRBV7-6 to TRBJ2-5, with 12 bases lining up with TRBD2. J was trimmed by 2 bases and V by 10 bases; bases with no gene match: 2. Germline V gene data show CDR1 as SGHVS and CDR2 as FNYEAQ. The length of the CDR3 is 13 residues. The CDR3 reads CATSGGDQETQYF. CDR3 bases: TGTGCCACTAGCGGGGGGGATCAAGAGACCCAGTACTTC.

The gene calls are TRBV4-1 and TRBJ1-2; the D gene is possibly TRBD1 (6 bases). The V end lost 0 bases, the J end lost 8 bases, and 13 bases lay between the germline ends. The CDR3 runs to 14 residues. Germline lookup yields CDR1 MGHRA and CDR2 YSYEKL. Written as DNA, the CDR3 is TGCGCCAGCAGCCAAGACAGGGCAGGGGACGGCTACACCTTC. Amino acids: CASSQDRAGDGYTF.

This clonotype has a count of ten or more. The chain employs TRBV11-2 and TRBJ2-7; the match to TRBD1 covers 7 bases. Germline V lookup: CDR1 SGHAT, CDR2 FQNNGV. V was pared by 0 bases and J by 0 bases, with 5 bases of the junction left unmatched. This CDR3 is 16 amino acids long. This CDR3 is CASSLDLGDSSYEQYF. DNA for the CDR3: TGTGCCAGCAGCTTAGATCTTGGGGACAGCTCCTACGAGCAGTACTTC.

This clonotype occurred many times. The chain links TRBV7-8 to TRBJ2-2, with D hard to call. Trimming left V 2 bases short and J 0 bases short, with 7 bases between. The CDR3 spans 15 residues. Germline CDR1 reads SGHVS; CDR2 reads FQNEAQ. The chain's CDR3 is CASSLNSANTGELFF. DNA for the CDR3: TGTGCCAGCAGCTTAAACTCAGCGAACACCGGGGAGCTGTTTTTT.

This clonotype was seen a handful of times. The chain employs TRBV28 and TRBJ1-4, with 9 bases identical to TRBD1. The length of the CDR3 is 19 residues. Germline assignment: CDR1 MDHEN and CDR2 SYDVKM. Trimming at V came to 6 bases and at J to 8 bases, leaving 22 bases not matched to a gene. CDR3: CASSRSPRLTGGVMEKLFF. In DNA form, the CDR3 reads TGTGCCAGCAGCCGAAGCCCGCGCCTAACAGGGGGCGTAATGGAAAAACTGTTTTTT.

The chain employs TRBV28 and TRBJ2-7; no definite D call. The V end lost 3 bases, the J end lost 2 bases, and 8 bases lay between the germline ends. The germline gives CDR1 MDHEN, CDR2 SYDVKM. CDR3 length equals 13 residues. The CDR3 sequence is CASSFRSAYEQYF. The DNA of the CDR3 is TGTGCCAGCAGTTTTCGCAGTGCCTACGAGCAGTACTTC.

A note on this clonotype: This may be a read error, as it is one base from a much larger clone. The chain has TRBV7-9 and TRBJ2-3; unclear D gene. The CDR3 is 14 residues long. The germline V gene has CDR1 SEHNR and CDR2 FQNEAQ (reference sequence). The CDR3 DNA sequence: TGTACCAGCAGCCCCTCTAGTTCCGCAGATACGCAGTATTTT. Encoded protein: CTSSPSSSADTQYF.

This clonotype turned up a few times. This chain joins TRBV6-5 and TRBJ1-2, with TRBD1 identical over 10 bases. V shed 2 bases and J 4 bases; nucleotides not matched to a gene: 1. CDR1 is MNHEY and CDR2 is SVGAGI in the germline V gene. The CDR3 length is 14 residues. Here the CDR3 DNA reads TGTGCCAGCAGTTACGACAGGGGGCTCTATGGCTACACCTTC. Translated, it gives CASSYDRGLYGYTF.

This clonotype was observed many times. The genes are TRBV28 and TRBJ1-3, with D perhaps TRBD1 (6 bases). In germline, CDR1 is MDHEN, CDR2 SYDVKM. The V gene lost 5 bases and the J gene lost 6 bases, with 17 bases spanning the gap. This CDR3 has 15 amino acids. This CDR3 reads CASSPPGHLLNTIYF. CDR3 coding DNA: TGTGCCAGCAGTCCACCGGGACATTTGCTAAACACCATATATTTT.

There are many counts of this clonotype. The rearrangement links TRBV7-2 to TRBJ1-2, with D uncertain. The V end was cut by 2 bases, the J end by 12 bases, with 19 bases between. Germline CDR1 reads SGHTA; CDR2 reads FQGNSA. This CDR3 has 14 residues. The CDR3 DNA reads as TGTGCCAGCAGCTTATGGGCGCACCTAGCTGTTGACACCTTC. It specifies CASSLWAHLAVDTF.

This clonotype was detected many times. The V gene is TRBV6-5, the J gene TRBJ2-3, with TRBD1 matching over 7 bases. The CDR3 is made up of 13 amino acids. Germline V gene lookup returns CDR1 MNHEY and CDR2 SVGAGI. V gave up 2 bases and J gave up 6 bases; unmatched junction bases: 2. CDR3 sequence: CASSYKQGDTQYF. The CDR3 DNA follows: TGTGCCAGCAGTTACAAACAGGGGGATACGCAGTATTTT.

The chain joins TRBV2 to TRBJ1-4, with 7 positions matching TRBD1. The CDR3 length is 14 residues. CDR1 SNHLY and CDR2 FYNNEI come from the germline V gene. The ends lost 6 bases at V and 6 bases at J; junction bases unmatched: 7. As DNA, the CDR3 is TGTGCCAGCAGCCGCGGGACAGTTGATGAAAAACTGTTTTTT. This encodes CASSRGTVDEKLFF.

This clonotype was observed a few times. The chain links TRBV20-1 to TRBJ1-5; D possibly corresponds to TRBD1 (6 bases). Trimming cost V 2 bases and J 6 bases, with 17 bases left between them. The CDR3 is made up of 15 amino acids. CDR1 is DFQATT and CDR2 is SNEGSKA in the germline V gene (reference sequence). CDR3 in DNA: TGCAGTGCTAGACGCGCACAGGGATCCAGTCAGCCCCAGCATTTT. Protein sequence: CSARRAQGSSQPQHF.

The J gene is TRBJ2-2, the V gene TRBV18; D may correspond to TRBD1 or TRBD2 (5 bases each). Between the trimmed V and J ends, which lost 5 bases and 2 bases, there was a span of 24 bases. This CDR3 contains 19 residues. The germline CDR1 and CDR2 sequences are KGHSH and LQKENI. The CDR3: CASSVGALGTSKNTGELFF. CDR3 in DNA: TGTGCCAGCTCAGTCGGGGCGCTCGGGACCTCCAAAAACACCGGGGAGCTGTTTTTT.

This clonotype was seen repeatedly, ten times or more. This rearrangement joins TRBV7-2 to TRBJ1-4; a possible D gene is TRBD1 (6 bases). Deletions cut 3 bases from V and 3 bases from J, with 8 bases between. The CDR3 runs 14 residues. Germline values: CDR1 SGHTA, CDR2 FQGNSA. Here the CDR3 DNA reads TGTGCCAGCAGCTTGGGGGGCTCTAATGAAAAACTGTTTTTT. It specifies CASSLGGSNEKLFF.

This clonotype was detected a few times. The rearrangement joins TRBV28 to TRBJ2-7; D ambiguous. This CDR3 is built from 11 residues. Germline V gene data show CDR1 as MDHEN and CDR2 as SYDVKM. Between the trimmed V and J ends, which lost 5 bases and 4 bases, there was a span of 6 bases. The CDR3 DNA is TGTGCCAGCAGTCATCCTTACGAGCAGTACTTC. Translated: CASSHPYEQYF.

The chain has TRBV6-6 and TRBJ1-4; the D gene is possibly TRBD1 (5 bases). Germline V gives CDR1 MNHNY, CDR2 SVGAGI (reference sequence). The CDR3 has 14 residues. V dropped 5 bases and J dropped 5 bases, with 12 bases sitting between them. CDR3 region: CASSVSGWNEKLFF. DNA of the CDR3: TGTGCCAGCAGTGTTTCAGGGTGGAATGAAAAACTGTTTTTT.

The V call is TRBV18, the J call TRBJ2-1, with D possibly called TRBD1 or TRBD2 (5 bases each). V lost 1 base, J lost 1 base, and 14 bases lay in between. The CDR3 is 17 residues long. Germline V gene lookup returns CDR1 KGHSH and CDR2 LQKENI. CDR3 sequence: CASSPQSVWGSYNEQFF. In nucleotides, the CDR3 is TGTGCCAGCTCACCACAGTCTGTCTGGGGGTCCTACAATGAGCAGTTCTTC.

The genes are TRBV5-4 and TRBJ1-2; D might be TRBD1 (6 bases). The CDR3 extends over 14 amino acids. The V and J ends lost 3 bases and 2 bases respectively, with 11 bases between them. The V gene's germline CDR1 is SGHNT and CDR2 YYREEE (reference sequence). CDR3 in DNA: TGTGCCAGCAGCTCCTGGACAGTAAACTATGGCTACACCTTC. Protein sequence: CASSSWTVNYGYTF.

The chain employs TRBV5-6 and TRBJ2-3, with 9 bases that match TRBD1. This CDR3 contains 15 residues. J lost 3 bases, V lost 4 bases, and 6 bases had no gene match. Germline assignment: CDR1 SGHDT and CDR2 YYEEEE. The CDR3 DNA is TGTGCCAGCAGCAGCCCGGGACAGGGAACAGATACGCAGTATTTT. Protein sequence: CASSSPGQGTDTQYF.

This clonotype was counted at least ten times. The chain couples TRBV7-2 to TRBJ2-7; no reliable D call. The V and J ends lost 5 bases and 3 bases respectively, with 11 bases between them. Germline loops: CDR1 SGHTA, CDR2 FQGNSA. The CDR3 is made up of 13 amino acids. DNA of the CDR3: TGTGCCAGCAGCCCCGACAAGTACTACGAGCAGTACTTC. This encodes CASSPDKYYEQYF.

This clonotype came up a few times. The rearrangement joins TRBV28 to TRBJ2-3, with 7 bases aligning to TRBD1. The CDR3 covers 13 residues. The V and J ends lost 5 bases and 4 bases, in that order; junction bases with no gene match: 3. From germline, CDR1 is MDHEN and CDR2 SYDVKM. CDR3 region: CASSTGVPDTQYF. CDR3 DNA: TGTGCCAGCAGTACAGGGGTTCCAGATACGCAGTATTTT.

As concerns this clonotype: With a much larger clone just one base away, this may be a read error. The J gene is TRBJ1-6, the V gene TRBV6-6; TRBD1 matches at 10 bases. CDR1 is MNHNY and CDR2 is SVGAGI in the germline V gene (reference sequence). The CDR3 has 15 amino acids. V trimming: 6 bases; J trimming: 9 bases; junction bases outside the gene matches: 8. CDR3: CASRYGGTGASPLHF. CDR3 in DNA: TGTGCCAGCAGATACGGCGGGACAGGGGCTTCACCCCTCCACTTT.

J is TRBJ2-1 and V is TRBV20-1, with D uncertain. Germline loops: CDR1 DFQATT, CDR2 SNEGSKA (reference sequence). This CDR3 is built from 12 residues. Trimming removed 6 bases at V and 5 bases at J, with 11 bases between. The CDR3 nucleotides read TGCAGTGCCAGCGCCCCTAACAATGAGCAGTTCTTC. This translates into CSASAPNNEQFF.